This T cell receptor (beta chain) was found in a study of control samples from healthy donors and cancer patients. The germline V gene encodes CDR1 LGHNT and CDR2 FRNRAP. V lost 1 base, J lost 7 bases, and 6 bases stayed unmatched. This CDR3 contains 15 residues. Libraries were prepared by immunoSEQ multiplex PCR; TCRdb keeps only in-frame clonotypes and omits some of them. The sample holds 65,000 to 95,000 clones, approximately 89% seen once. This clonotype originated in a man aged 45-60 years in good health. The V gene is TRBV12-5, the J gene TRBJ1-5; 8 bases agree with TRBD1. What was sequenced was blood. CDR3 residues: CASGLASGGDQPQHF. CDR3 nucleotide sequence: TGTGCTAGTGGTTTGGCCTCAGGGGGCGACCAGCCCCAGCATTTT.